This T cell receptor (beta chain) was obtained from a study of blood T cell repertoires in COVID-19. Study information: The United States, Italy and Spain supplied acute and convalescent COVID-19 samples.

The assay was immunoSEQ multiplex PCR, and TCRdb's table has in-frame clones only and misses some. The table has some 88,000 clones, roughly 85% seen once. Germline values: CDR1 SGHTA, CDR2 FQGNSA. The CDR3 length is 15 residues. V was clipped by 5 bases and J by 2 bases; unmatched bases: 6. This TCR came from a man aged 55 to 70 with acute or convalescent COVID-19. Sequencing was carried out using peripheral blood. The genes are TRBV7-2 and TRBJ1-3; 7 bases are a match to TRBD1. This chain's CDR3 is CASSMSQGAGNTIYF. CDR3 coding DNA: TGTGCCAGCAGCATGAGCCAGGGGGCTGGAAACACCATATATTTT.